These T cell receptor beta chains were read from a single sample in a study of cytomegalovirus exposure and HLA in healthy donors. Clones were read by immunoSEQ multiplex PCR, and TCRdb kept only the in-frame ones, dropping some. The profile covers about 270,000 clones, with under 80% appearing a single time and over 2% taken by the ten largest. Material for sequencing was PBMCs. All receptors come from a female donor in good health and CMV-seronegative. The conserved cysteine and the conserved F or W are not part of the CDR3 here.

v_call	j_call	cdr3_aa
TRBV10-3	TRBJ2-7	AISETGPSYEQY
TRBV27	TRBJ2-6	ASSLRETGGANVLT
TRBV7-6	-	ASSLGTSGTSSSYEQY
TRBV7-8	TRBJ2-7	ASSLAGQNYEQY
TRBV14	TRBJ1-4	ASSLYTSTNEKLF
TRBV7-9	TRBJ2-2	ASSQGGTGELF
TRBV28	TRBJ1-1	ASSPSGGSTEAF
TRBV5-6	TRBJ2-7	ASSSPGQGYPYEQY
TRBV7-9	TRBJ2-5	ASSSTGPQETQY
TRBV28	TRBJ1-2	ASSSPSTGDHGYT
TRBV4-2	TRBJ2-2	ASSQDGASGRAGELF